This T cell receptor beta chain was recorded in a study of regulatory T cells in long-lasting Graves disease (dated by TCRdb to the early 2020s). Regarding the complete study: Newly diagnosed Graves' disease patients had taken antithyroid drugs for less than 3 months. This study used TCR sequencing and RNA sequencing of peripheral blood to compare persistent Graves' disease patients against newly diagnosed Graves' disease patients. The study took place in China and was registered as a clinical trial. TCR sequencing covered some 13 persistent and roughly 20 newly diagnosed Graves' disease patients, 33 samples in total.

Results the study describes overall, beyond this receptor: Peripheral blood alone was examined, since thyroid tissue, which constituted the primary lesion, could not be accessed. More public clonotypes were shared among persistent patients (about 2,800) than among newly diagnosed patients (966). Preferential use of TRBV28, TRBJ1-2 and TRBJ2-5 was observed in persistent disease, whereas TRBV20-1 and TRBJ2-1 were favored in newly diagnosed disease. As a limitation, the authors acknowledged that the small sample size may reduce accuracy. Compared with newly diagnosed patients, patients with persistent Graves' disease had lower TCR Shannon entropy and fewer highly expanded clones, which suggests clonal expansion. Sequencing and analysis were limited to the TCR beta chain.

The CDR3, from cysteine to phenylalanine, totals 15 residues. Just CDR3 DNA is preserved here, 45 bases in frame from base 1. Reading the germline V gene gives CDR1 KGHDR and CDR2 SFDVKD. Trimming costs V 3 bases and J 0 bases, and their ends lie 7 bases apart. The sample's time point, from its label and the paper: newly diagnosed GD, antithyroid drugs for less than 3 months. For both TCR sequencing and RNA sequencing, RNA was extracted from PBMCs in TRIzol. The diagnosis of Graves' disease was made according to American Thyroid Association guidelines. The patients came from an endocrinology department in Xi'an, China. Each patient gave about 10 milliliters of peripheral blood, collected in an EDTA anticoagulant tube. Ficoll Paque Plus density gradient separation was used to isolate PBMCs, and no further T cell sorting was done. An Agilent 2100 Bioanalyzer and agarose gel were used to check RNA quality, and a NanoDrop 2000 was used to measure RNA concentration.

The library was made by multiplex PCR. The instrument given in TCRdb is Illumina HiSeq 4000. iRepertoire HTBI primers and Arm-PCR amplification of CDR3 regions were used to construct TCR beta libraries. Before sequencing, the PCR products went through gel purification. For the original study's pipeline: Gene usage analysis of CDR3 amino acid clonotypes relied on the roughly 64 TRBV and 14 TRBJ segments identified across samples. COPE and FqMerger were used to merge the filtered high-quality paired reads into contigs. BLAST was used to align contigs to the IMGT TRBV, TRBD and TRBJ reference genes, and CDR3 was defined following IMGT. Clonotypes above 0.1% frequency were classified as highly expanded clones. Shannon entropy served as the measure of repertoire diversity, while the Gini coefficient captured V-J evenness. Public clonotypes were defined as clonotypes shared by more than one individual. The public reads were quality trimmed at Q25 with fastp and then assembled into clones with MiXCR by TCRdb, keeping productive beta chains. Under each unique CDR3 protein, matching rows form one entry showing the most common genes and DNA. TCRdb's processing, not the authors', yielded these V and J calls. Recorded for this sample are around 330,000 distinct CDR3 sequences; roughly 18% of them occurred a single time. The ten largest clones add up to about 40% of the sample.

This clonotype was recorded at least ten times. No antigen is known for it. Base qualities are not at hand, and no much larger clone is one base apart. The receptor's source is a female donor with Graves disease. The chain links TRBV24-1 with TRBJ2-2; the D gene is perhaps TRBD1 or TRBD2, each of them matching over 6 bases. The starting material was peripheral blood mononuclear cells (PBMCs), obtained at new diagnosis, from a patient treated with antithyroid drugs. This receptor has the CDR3 CATSDRGPNTGELFF. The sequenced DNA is TGTGCCACCAGTGATCGGGGGCCGAACACCGGGGAGCTGTTTTTT.